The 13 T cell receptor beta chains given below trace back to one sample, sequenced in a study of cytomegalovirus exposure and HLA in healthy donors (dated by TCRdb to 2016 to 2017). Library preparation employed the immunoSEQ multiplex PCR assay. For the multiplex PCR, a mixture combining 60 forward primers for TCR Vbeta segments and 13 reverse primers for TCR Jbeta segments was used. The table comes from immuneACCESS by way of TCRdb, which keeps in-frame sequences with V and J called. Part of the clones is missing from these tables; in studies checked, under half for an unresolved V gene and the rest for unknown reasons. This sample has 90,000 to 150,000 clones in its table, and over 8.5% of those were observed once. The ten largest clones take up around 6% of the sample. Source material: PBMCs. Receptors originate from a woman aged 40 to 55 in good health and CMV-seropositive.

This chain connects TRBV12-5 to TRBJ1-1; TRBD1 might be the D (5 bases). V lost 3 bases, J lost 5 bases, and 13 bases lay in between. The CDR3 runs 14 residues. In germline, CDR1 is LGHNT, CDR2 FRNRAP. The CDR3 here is CASGLGQEGTEAFF. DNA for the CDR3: TGTGCTAGTGGTTTAGGACAAGAAGGTACTGAAGCTTTCTTT.

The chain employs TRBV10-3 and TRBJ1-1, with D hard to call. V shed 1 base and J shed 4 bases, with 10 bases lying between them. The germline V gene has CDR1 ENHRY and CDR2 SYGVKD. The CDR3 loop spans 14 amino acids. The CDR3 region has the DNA TGTGCCATCAGTGAGTACGCAGGCCGCACTGAAGCTTTCTTT. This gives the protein CAISEYAGRTEAFF.

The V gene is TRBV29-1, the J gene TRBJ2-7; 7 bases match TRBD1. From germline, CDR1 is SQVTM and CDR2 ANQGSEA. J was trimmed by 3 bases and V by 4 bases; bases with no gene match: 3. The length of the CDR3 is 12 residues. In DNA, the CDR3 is TGCAGCGTTGCAAACAGGGGCTACGAGCAGTACTTC. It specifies CSVANRGYEQYF.

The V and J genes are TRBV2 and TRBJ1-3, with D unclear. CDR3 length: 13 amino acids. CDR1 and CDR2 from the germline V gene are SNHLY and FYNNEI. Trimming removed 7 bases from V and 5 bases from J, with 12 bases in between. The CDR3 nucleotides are TGTGCCAGCAAGACACTTCCTCGAAACACCATATATTTT. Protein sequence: CASKTLPRNTIYF.

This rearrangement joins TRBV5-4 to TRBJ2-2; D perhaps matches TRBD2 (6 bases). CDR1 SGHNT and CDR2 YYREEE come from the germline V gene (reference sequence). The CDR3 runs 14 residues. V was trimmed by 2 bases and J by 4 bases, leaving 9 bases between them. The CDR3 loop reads CASSLRGGTGELFF. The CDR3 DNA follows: TGTGCCAGCAGCTTAAGGGGAGGCACCGGGGAGCTGTTTTTT.

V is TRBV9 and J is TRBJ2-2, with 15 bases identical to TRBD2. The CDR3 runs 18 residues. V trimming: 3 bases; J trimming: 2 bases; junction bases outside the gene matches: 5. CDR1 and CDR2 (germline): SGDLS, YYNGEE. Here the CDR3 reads CASSEGTSGGLNTGELFF. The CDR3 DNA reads TGTGCCAGCAGCGAGGGGACTAGCGGGGGGCTAAACACCGGGGAGCTGTTTTTT. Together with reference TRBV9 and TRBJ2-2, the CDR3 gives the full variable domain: DSGVTQTPKHLITATGQRVTLRCSPRSGDLSVYWYQQSLDQGLQFLIQYYNGEERAKGNILERFSAQQFPDLHSELNLSSLELGDSALYFCASSEGTSGGLNTGELFFGEGSRLTVL.

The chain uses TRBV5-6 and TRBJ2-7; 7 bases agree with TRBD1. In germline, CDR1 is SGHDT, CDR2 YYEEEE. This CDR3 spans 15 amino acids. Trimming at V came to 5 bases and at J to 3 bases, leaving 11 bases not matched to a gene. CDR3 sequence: CASREGGAFGYEQYF. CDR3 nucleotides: TGTGCCAGCAGGGAAGGGGGCGCTTTTGGCTACGAGCAGTACTTC.

CDR3 nucleotides: TGTGCCAGCAGTGACGGACGGGTCGCGGAGGGGACTGAAGCTTTCTTT. It is translated as CASSDGRVAEGTEAFF. The chain is built from TRBV6-1 and TRBJ1-1, with D possibly TRBD1 on 5 matching bases. The V and J ends lost 3 bases and 5 bases respectively, with 19 bases between them. The CDR3 length is 16 residues. Germline V gives CDR1 MNHNS, CDR2 SASEGT.

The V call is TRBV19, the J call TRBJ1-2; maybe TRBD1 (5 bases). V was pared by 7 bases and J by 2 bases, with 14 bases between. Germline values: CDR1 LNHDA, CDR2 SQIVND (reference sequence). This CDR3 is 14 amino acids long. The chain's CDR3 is CASTLAGQNYGYTF. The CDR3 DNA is TGTGCCAGTACACTGGCAGGGCAAAACTATGGCTACACCTTC.

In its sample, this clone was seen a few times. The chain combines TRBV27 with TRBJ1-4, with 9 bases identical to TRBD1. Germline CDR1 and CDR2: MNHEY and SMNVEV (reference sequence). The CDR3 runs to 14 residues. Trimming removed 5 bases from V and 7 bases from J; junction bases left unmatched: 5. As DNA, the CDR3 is TGTGCCAGCAGTCCGGACAGGGGAGTTGAAAAACTGTTTTTT. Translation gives CASSPDRGVEKLFF. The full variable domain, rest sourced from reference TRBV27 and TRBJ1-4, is EAQVTQNPRYLITVTGKKLTVTCSQNMNHEYMSWYRQDPGLGLRQIYYSMNVEVTDKGDVPEGYKVSRKEKRNFPLILESPSPNQTSLYFCASSPDRGVEKLFFGSGTQLSVL.

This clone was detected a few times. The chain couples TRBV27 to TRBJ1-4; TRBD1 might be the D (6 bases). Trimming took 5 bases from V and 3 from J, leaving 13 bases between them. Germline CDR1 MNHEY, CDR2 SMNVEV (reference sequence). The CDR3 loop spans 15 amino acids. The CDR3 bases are TGTGCCAGCAGTCTTAGACAGGCTCCTAATGAAAAACTGTTTTTT. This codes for CASSLRQAPNEKLFF.

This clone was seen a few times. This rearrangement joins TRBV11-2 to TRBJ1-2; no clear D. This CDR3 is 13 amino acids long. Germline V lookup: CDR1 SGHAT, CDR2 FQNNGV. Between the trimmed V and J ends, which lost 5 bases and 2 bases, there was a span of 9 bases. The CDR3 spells CASSHIGNYGYTF. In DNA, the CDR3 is TGTGCCAGCAGCCATATTGGCAACTATGGCTACACCTTC.

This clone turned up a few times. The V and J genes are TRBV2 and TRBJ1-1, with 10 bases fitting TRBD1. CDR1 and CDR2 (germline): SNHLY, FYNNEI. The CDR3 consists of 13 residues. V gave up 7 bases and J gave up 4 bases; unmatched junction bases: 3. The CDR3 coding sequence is TGTGCCAGCACCGGACAGGGGGGCACTGAAGCTTTCTTT. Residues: CASTGQGGTEAFF.